This T cell receptor beta chain was captured in a study of blood T cell repertoires in COVID-19. Study context: T cells, B-cell-depleted T cells, or PBMCs provided the cDNA or gDNA that served as material.

Per the study methods: Amplification of reference gene primers provided the estimated nucleated cell counts. Profiling relied on immunoSEQ multiplex PCR, and the TCRdb table lists in-frame clones only, not all of them. The DNA was the basis for D and trimming; V, J and clone size are from that table. This table has around 130,000 clones, around four fifths appearing once. V lost 4 bases and J lost 6, with 15 bases in between. Germline-derived CDR1 and CDR2 are MGHDK and SYGVNS. The CDR3 totals 15 residues. Sequencing was done on a sample of peripheral blood. This sequence originates from a man in his forties with active or convalescent COVID-19. This rearrangement joins TRBV25-1 to TRBJ1-4; TRBD1 is a possible D gene (6 bases). The CDR3, as DNA: TGTGCCAGCAGTGGGAACAGGGCCTTGGATGAAAAACTGTTTTTT. Its translation: CASSGNRALDEKLFF.